This is a list of T cell receptor beta chains from one sample in a study of blood T cell repertoires in COVID-19. Using immunoSEQ multiplex PCR, the repertoire was profiled, and TCRdb retains in-frame clones only, with some absent. The table lists 450,000 or so clones, 89% of them singletons. Sequences were obtained from peripheral blood. These receptors were collected from a young man with COVID-19, enrolled during active disease. CDR3s include the opening cysteine and the closing phenylalanine or tryptophan. Fields, in order: V gene, J gene, clone size, D gene, CDR3 protein, CDR3 DNA. D genes are given only for firm matches. A clone size is listed for some rows: how often the clone was seen (once, few, many), or a class if it is expanded.

v_call: TRBV7-9; j_call: TRBJ2-1; clone_size: -; d_call: -; cdr3_aa: CASSSPQALEFF; cdr3_nt: TGTGCCAGCAGTTCGCCCCAGGCGCTGGAGTTCTTC
v_call: TRBV27; j_call: TRBJ1-1; clone_size: few; d_call: -; cdr3_aa: CASSFGLLNTEAFF; cdr3_nt: TGTGCCAGCAGTTTCGGACTGCTGAACACTGAAGCTTTCTTT
v_call: TRBV5-1; j_call: TRBJ2-1; clone_size: -; d_call: -; cdr3_aa: CASRVTSTYNEQFF; cdr3_nt: TGCGCCAGCAGGGTGACTAGTACTTACAATGAGCAGTTCTTC
v_call: TRBV5-1; j_call: TRBJ1-2; clone_size: -; d_call: TRBD1; cdr3_aa: CASSRGQGGYTF; cdr3_nt: TGCGCCAGCAGCCGGGGACAGGGTGGCTACACCTTC
v_call: TRBV25-1; j_call: TRBJ2-5; clone_size: -; d_call: TRBD1; cdr3_aa: CASSEAGGFGTQYF; cdr3_nt: TGTGCCAGCAGTGAGGCAGGGGGCTTCGGGACCCAGTACTTC
v_call: TRBV5-1; j_call: TRBJ2-5; clone_size: -; d_call: -; cdr3_aa: CASSFGDSQETQYF; cdr3_nt: TGCGCCAGCAGCTTTGGTGACAGTCAAGAGACCCAGTACTTC
v_call: TRBV23-1; j_call: TRBJ1-1; clone_size: -; d_call: TRBD1; cdr3_aa: CASSHHTGQLNTEAFF; cdr3_nt: TGCGCCAGCAGTCATCATACGGGACAGCTTAACACTGAAGCTTTCTTT
v_call: TRBV6-6; j_call: TRBJ2-1; clone_size: few; d_call: TRBD2; cdr3_aa: CASWAPGLAGGGEQFF; cdr3_nt: TGTGCCAGCTGGGCTCCGGGACTAGCGGGAGGGGGTGAGCAGTTCTTC
v_call: TRBV5-1; j_call: TRBJ1-1; clone_size: -; d_call: -; cdr3_aa: CASSQTEANTEAFF; cdr3_nt: TGCGCCAGCAGCCAGACAGAAGCGAACACTGAAGCTTTCTTT
v_call: TRBV5-1; j_call: TRBJ2-5; clone_size: -; d_call: TRBD2; cdr3_aa: CASSLGGRETQYF; cdr3_nt: TGCGCCAGCAGCTTGGGCGGGAGAGAGACCCAGTACTTC
v_call: TRBV5-5; j_call: TRBJ1-1; clone_size: once; d_call: TRBD1; cdr3_aa: CASSWTGGRNTEAFF; cdr3_nt: TGTGCCAGCAGCTGGACAGGGGGCCGGAACACTGAAGCTTTCTTT
v_call: TRBV9; j_call: TRBJ1-4; clone_size: few; d_call: -; cdr3_aa: CASSPHIGTNEKLFF; cdr3_nt: TGTGCCAGCAGCCCTCATATCGGGACTAATGAAAAACTGTTTTTT
v_call: TRBV7-2; j_call: TRBJ2-3; clone_size: -; d_call: -; cdr3_aa: CASSPNPVRRETDTQYF; cdr3_nt: TGTGCCAGCAGCCCAAACCCCGTGAGGCGGGAAACAGATACGCAGTATTTT
v_call: TRBV2; j_call: TRBJ1-5; clone_size: few; d_call: -; cdr3_aa: CASSDGRQSNQPQHF; cdr3_nt: TGTGCCAGCAGTGATGGAAGACAGTCCAATCAGCCCCAGCATTTT
v_call: TRBV24-1; j_call: TRBJ2-3; clone_size: -; d_call: TRBD2; cdr3_aa: CATSDSREGRDTQYF; cdr3_nt: TGTGCCACCAGTGATTCCCGGGAGGGCCGGGATACGCAGTATTTT
v_call: TRBV6-1; j_call: TRBJ1-2; clone_size: -; d_call: -; cdr3_aa: CASSEARAFEYTF; cdr3_nt: TGTGCCAGCAGTGAAGCGAGGGCCTTTGAGTACACCTTC